The text below deals with one TCR beta chain. Antigen unknown. The sample is drawn from a study of circulating tumor DNA in untreated peripheral T-cell lymphoma. The protocol was immunoSEQ multiplex PCR, while the TCRdb copy is restricted to in-frame clones and leaves out a portion. This table has over a thousand clones, approximately 84% appearing once. This tumor tissue came from a pretreatment baseline collection. Study-wide results and limits: Baseline tissues yielded approximately 83% and baseline serum 65% to 75% tumor-specific clonotype detection.

CDR3 length equals 14 residues. The chain uses TRBV1 and TRBJ2-7; whether TRBD2, the table's D call, matches the DNA was not checked. TRBV1 is termed a pseudogene. The receptor comes from a human donor with peripheral T-cell lymphoma. Sequencing was performed on tumor tissue. CDR3 bases: TGCGCCAGCAGCCACACCCTAGTGTCCTACGAGCAGTACTTC. This encodes CASSHTLVSYEQYF.